This TCR beta chain was sequenced for a study of shared clonotypes between healthy human individuals. In germline, CDR1 is SGHAT, CDR2 FQNNGV. The ends lost 5 bases at V and 4 bases at J; junction bases unmatched: 4. This CDR3 has 15 residues. Over several immunoSEQ plates, each subset's genomic DNA was distributed in even portions. Profiled with immunoSEQ multiplex PCR; TCRdb holds only in-frame clones, not every one. The data hold approximately 840,000 clones, with roughly 96% observed a single time. Overall study findings and caveats: Naive subsets typically showed greater estimated richness than memory subsets.

This clone was seen only once. The antigen is undetermined. Positive CCR7 selection of CD45RO-negative cells yielded the naive CD8 cells, and terminally differentiated effector memory CD45RA+ cells were excluded. Only Caucasian adults living in Nashville, Tennessee served as donors. The TCR sequence derives from a man between 25 and 39 years old in good health. This chain connects TRBV11-2 to TRBJ2-2, with 10 nucleotides matching TRBD1. The sequenced sample consisted of naive CD8+ T cells sorted from blood. The CDR3 loop is CASSLGDRGTGELFF. The CDR3 DNA sequence: TGTGCCAGCAGCCTAGGGGACAGGGGCACCGGGGAGCTGTTTTTT.